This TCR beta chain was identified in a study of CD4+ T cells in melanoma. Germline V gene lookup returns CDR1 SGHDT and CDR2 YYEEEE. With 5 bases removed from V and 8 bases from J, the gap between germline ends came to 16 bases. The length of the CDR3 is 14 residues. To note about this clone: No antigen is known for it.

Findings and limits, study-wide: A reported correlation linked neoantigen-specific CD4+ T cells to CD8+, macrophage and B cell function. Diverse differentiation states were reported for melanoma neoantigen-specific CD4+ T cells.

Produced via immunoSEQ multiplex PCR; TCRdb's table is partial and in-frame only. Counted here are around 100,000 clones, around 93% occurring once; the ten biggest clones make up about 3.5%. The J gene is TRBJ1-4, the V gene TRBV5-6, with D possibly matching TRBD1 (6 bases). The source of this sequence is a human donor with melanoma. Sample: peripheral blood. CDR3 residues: CASSPTGRGEKLFF. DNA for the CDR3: TGTGCCAGCAGTCCTACAGGGAGAGGAGAAAAACTGTTTTTT.